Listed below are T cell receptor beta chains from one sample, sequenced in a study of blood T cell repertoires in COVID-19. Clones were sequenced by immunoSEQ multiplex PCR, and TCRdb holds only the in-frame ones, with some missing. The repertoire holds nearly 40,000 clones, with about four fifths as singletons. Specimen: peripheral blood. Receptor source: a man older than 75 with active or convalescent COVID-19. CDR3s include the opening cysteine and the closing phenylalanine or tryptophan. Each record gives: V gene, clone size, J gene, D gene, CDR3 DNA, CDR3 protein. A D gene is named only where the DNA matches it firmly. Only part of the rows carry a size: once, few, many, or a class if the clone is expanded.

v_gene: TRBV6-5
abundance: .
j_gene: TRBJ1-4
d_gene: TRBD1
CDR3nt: TGTGCCAGCCGGACTCGACAGGGGACTAATGAAAAACTGTTTTTT
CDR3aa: CASRTRQGTNEKLFF

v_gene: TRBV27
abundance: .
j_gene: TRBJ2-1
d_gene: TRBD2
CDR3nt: TGTGCCAGCAGTTCCATTCTAGCGGGCTACCTCAATGAGCAGTTCTTC
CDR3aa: CASSSILAGYLNEQFF

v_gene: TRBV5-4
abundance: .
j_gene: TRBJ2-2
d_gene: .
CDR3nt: TGTGCCAGCAGTTTGGGTCTTCGGACAGCGAACACCGGGGAGCTGTTTTTT
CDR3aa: CASSLGLRTANTGELFF

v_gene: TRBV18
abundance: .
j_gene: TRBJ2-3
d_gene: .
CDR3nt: TGTGCCAGCTCACCAGACCAGGCCTCTGCAGATACGCAGTATTTT
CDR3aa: CASSPDQASADTQYF

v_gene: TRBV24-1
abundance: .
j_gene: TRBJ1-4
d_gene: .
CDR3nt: TGTGCCACCAGTGATTCCAGGGGAACTAATGAAAAACTGTTTTTT
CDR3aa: CATSDSRGTNEKLFF

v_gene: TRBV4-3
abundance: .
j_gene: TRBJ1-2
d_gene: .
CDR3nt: TGCGCCAGCAGCCCTGCGTTGACGGAGAACTATGGCTACACCTTC
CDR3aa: CASSPALTENYGYTF

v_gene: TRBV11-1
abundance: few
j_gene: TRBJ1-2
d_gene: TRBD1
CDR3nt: TGTGCCAGCACCTCGGGACAGCGTGACGGCTACACCTTC
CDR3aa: CASTSGQRDGYTF

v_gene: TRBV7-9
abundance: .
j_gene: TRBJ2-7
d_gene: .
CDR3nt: TGTGCCAGCAGCTTACGAGCGGAGATTTACGAGCAGTACTTC
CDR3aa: CASSLRAEIYEQYF

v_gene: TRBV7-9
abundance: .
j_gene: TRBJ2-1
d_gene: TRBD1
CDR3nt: TGTGCCAGCAGCTCAGCTCCGACAGGGGTCGATGAGCAGTTCTTC
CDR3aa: CASSSAPTGVDEQFF

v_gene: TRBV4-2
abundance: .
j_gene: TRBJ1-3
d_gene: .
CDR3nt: TGTGCCAGCAGCCAAGCCGGGGGGGGTCCTGGAAACACCATATATTTT
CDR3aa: CASSQAGGGPGNTIYF

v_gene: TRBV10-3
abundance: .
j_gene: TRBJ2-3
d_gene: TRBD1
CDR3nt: TGTGCCATCCGCCTTACAGGGGCTAGCACAGATACGCAGTATTTT
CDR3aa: CAIRLTGASTDTQYF

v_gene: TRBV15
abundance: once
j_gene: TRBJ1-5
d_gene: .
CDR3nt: TGTGCCACCAGCAGAGATGGCAGGGGAAGCGGTCAGCCCCAGCATTTT
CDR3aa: CATSRDGRGSGQPQHF

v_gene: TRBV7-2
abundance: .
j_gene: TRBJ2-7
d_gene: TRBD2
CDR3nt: TGTGCCAGCAGCCCGACTAGCGGGGGCTTCGAGCAGTACTTC
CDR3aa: CASSPTSGGFEQYF

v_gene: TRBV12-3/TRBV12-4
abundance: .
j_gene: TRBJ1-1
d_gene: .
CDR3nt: TGTGCCAGCAGTTTAGGGGGGCGCACTGAAGCTTTCTTT
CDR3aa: CASSLGGRTEAFF

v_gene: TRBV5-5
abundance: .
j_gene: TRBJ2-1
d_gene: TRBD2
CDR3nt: TGTGCCAGCAGCTTGGAACAGCGGGGCTCCTACAATGAGCAGTTCTTC
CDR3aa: CASSLEQRGSYNEQFF

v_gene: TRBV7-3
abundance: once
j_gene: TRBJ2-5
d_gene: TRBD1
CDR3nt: TGTGCCAGCAGCTTAGACGGGACAGTAAAAGAGACCCAGTACTTC
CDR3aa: CASSLDGTVKETQYF

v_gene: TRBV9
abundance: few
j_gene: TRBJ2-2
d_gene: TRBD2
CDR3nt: TGTGCCAGCAGCGTAGTGTCTAGCGGGGTCGGCGGGGAGCTGTTTTTT
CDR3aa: CASSVVSSGVGGELFF

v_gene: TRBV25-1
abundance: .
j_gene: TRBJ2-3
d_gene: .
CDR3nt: TGTGCCAGCAGTGCAACAGATACGCAGTATTTT
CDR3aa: CASSATDTQYF

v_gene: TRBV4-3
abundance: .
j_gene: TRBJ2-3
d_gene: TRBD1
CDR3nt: TGCGCCAGCAGCCAATACTCCACAGGGGGCACAGATACGCAGTATTTT
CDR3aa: CASSQYSTGGTDTQYF

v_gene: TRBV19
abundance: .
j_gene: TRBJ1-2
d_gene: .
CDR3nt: TGTGCCAGTAGTATAGAAGCGGGGTACGGTACCTATGGCTACACCTTC
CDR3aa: CASSIEAGYGTYGYTF

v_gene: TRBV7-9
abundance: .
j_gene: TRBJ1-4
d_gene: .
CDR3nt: TGTGCCAGCAGCTTACCCTCTACAACTAATGAAAAACTGTTTTTT
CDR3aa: CASSLPSTTNEKLFF

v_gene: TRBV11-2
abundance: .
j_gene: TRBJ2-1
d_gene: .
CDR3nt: TGTGCCAGCAGCTTGGATTCGGGAGTTGGCTATGAGCAGTTCTTC
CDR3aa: CASSLDSGVGYEQFF

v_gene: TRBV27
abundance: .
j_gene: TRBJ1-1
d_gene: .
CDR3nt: TGTGCCAGCAGTTTTTGGGGGGACACTGAAGCTTTCTTT
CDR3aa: CASSFWGDTEAFF

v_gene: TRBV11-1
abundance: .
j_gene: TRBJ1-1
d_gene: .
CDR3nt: TGTGCCAGCAGATATGGGACTGAGCTGAACACTGAAGCTTTCTTT
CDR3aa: CASRYGTELNTEAFF

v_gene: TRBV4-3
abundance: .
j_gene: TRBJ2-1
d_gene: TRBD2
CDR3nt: TGCGCCAGCAGCCCGACTAGCGGGGGGCGAAATGAGCAGTTCTTC
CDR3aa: CASSPTSGGRNEQFF

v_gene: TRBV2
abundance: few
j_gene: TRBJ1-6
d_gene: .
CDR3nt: TGTGCCAGCAGTAGACAAGGCAATTCACCCCTCCACTTT
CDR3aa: CASSRQGNSPLHF